These T cell receptor beta chains were read from a single sample in a study of blood T cell repertoires in COVID-19. Only in-frame clones appear in the TCRdb table, and some are missing; sequencing was by immunoSEQ multiplex PCR. The data hold around 620,000 clones, with approximately 90% observed a single time. Sequencing was performed on peripheral blood. These receptor sequences come from a woman younger than 35 with acute or convalescent COVID-19. Both conserved end residues are part of each CDR3. Each record gives: V gene, clone size, J gene, D gene, CDR3 DNA, CDR3 protein. The D gene is left open where the match is weak. Where a row states a size, it is once, few, many or the class of an expanded clone; other rows omit it.

TRBV6-2/TRBV6-3,NA,TRBJ2-3,TRBD2,TGTGCCAGCAGTTACGGGCTAGCGGGGGGGTATACGCAGTATTTT,CASSYGLAGGYTQYF
TRBV28,NA,TRBJ2-7,NA,TGTGCCAGCAGCCGAACGTTGGACATTTACGAGCAGTACTTC,CASSRTLDIYEQYF
TRBV12-5,NA,TRBJ2-2,TRBD1,TGTGCTAGTGGTAAAGGACAGGGGGTCGGAACCGGGGAGCTGTTTTTT,CASGKGQGVGTGELFF
TRBV10-3,NA,TRBJ1-4,NA,TGTGCCACCAAGACGGGTGCAACTAATGAAAAACTGTTTTTT,CATKTGATNEKLFF
TRBV6-6,NA,TRBJ1-1,NA,TGTGCCAGCAGTCCAGTAGTGGGCAGGGGTATGAACACTGAAGCTTTCTTT,CASSPVVGRGMNTEAFF
TRBV7-9,NA,TRBJ1-4,TRBD1,TGTGCCAGCAGCCCCCGACAGGGGAAGGAAAAACTGTTTTTT,CASSPRQGKEKLFF
TRBV11-2,NA,TRBJ2-7,NA,TGTGCCAGCAGCCTAGTTCAGGGCCAGGGCGAGCAGTACTTC,CASSLVQGQGEQYF
TRBV6-6,NA,TRBJ1-1,NA,TGTGCCAGCAGTTACGGTGAGGTGAACACTGAAGCTTTCTTT,CASSYGEVNTEAFF
TRBV6-5,NA,TRBJ1-1,NA,TGTGCCAGCAGGGCGTGGGAGGGCAACACTGAAGCTTTCTTT,CASRAWEGNTEAFF
TRBV2,NA,TRBJ1-2,TRBD1,TGTGCCAGCAGTGCCCAGGGGGCGGCTAACTATGGCTACACCTTC,CASSAQGAANYGYTF
TRBV3-1/TRBV3-2,NA,TRBJ2-1,NA,TGTGCCAGCAGCCAACGGGGATCGGGCCACAATGAGCAGTTCTTC,CASSQRGSGHNEQFF
TRBV7-2,NA,TRBJ1-1,TRBD1,TGTGCCAGCAGCTTAGAAATCAGGGGGCTAACTGAAGCTTTCTTT,CASSLEIRGLTEAFF
TRBV30,NA,TRBJ2-2,NA,TGTGCCTGGAGTCTTTGGAAGGGGACCGGGGAGCTGTTTTTT,CAWSLWKGTGELFF
TRBV5-1,NA,TRBJ2-3,TRBD2,TGCGCCAGCAGCCCTGGAGCCGGGGGGGCAGGAGATACGCAGTATTTT,CASSPGAGGAGDTQYF
TRBV25-1,NA,TRBJ2-7,NA,TGTGCCAGCAGTGAGGGGGGTGCCGACTACGAGCAGTACTTC,CASSEGGADYEQYF
TRBV30,once,TRBJ2-1,NA,TGTGCCTGGAAGGCTAGCTCCTACAATGAGCAGTTCTTC,CAWKASSYNEQFF
TRBV29-1,once,TRBJ1-2,TRBD1,TGCAGCGGTGGGACAGCTAACTATGGCTACACCTTC,CSGGTANYGYTF
TRBV7-2,NA,TRBJ1-6,NA,TGTGCCAGCAGCTTCAATGCGCGGCCGGGGTCACCCCTCCACTTT,CASSFNARPGSPLHF
TRBV5-4,NA,TRBJ2-1,TRBD1,TGTGCCAGCAGCTTGTTTACCGGGACAGGGTTATACAATGAGCAGTTCTTC,CASSLFTGTGLYNEQFF
TRBV2,NA,TRBJ1-5,NA,TGTGCCAGCAGTGTGGGGGGTGAGAGCAATCAGCCCCAGCATTTT,CASSVGGESNQPQHF
TRBV12-3/TRBV12-4,NA,TRBJ1-2,TRBD1,TGTGCCAGCCGGCGCAGGGGGACTGTGACCTTC,CASRRRGTVTF
TRBV12-5,NA,TRBJ2-5,TRBD2,TGTGCTAGTGGTTTGGTACCACCGGGGGGTTTGGAGACCCAGTACTTC,CASGLVPPGGLETQYF
TRBV2,NA,TRBJ2-7,NA,TGTGCCAGCAGAACCCTCCGGGGAGTTCCTGCCTACGAGCAGTACTTC,CASRTLRGVPAYEQYF
TRBV6-2/TRBV6-3,NA,TRBJ1-5,NA,TGTGCCAGCAGTACAGGGACGGTGCAGCCCCAGCATTTT,CASSTGTVQPQHF
TRBV6-5,NA,TRBJ1-1,TRBD1,TGTGCCAGCATCTCCGGGGGACAGGCGTTCTTT,CASISGGQAFF
TRBV13,NA,TRBJ1-4,TRBD1,TGTGCCAGCAGCCTCGGGACAGGGTCTAATGAAAAACTGTTTTTT,CASSLGTGSNEKLFF
TRBV2,NA,TRBJ1-6,TRBD1,TGTGCCAGCAGTACAGGACAGGGAGGTATTTCACCCCTCCACTTT,CASSTGQGGISPLHF
TRBV5-1,NA,TRBJ2-3,NA,TGCGCCAGCAGCCCGGGAGCCCCTACAGATACGCAGTATTTT,CASSPGAPTDTQYF
TRBV6-5,NA,TRBJ1-2,NA,TGTGCCAGCAGTAAGGACACCCGCCTTGGGCCCACCTTC,CASSKDTRLGPTF
TRBV6-2/TRBV6-3,NA,TRBJ1-2,TRBD1,TGTGCCAGCAGTACCTTATTCAGACAGGGGGCGAGAAAATCCTATGGCTACACCTTC,CASSTLFRQGARKSYGYTF
TRBV9,NA,TRBJ2-4,TRBD2,TGTGCCAGCAGCGGACTAGCGGGGGGAGACATTCAGTACTTC,CASSGLAGGDIQYF
TRBV7-2,NA,TRBJ1-2,NA,TGTGCCAGCAGCTTAGCGGCGGGGAACTATGGCTACACCTTC,CASSLAAGNYGYTF
TRBV5-1,NA,TRBJ1-1,TRBD1,TGCGCCAGCAGGGGGACAGGGAGGACTGAAGCTTTCTTT,CASRGTGRTEAFF
TRBV11-2,NA,TRBJ2-7,TRBD1,TGTGCCAGCAGCGGCAACAGGGGGCGCTTGTACGAGCAGTACTTC,CASSGNRGRLYEQYF
TRBV5-4,NA,TRBJ2-3,TRBD2,TGTGCCAGCAGCTTGGTTGGCGGGGGTACTAGCACAGATACGCAGTATTTT,CASSLVGGGTSTDTQYF
TRBV27,NA,TRBJ1-2,NA,TGTGCCAGCAGTTTAAATGGCGCGGGGGCTTGGGGCTACACCTTC,CASSLNGAGAWGYTF
TRBV5-1,NA,TRBJ2-2,NA,TGCGCCAGCAGCTTCAGGGGGGACACCGGGGAGCTGTTTTTT,CASSFRGDTGELFF
TRBV4-1,NA,TRBJ2-3,TRBD2,TGCGCCAGCAGCCAAGATCTGATCACTAGCGGGGGGCCCACAGATACGCAGTATTTT,CASSQDLITSGGPTDTQYF
TRBV20-1,NA,TRBJ2-3,NA,TGCAGTGCTAGTCACGGGGAAAACACAGATACGCAGTATTTT,CSASHGENTDTQYF
TRBV24-1,NA,TRBJ1-1,NA,TGTGCCACCAGTGACCCTAACCTGAAAGCTTTCTTT,CATSDPNLKAFF
TRBV10-3,NA,TRBJ2-5,NA,TGTGCCATCGCGGGATTGGGAGAGACCCAGTACTTC,CAIAGLGETQYF
TRBV5-1,NA,TRBJ1-4,TRBD1,TGCGCCAGCAGCTTGGGGACAGGTACTGAAAAACTGTTTTTT,CASSLGTGTEKLFF
TRBV27,NA,TRBJ1-1,NA,TGTGCCAGCAGTTTATCTCCCCGACTCCCCGGCTACACTGAAGCTTTCTTT,CASSLSPRLPGYTEAFF
TRBV24-1,NA,TRBJ1-2,TRBD1,TGTGCCACCAGTGACCCGGACAGGGCCTATGGCTACACCTTC,CATSDPDRAYGYTF
TRBV4-1,NA,TRBJ1-4,NA,TGCGCCAGCAGCCAAGTTTTCGCTGAGGGAGAAAAACTGTTTTTT,CASSQVFAEGEKLFF
TRBV5-1,NA,TRBJ1-1,TRBD1,TGCGCCAGCAGCCCCCCGGGACAGGGAATGGTCACTGAAGCTTTCTTT,CASSPPGQGMVTEAFF
TRBV6-5,NA,TRBJ1-1,TRBD1,TGTGCCAGCACCGACACAGGGGCCTACACTGAAGCTTTCTTT,CASTDTGAYTEAFF
TRBV30,NA,TRBJ1-5,NA,TGTGCCTGGAGTGGCCCAGGGGGCAATCAGCCCCAGCATTTT,CAWSGPGGNQPQHF
TRBV30,once,TRBJ1-2,NA,TGTGCCTGGGGACTTAACCGGTACGGCTACACCTTC,CAWGLNRYGYTF
TRBV11-3,NA,TRBJ2-6,NA,TGTGCCAGCAGCTCCCATGGCGGGTCCTCTGGGGCCAACGTCCTGACTTTC,CASSSHGGSSGANVLTF
TRBV5-8,NA,TRBJ1-1,NA,TGTGCCAGCAGCTCTCCTCACACAGGGACCACTGAAGCTTTCTTT,CASSSPHTGTTEAFF
TRBV19,NA,TRBJ1-4,TRBD1,TGTGCCAGTGAACCTGGTAGGGGGCGAGGTGAAAAACTGTTTTTT,CASEPGRGRGEKLFF
TRBV6-5,NA,TRBJ1-1,NA,TGTGCCAGCAGGGTAACAGGGAACACTGAAGCTTTCTTT,CASRVTGNTEAFF
TRBV10-3,NA,TRBJ1-2,NA,TGTGCCATCAGTGTTCCAGACGACAGGTCCCAGAACTATGGCTACACCTTC,CAISVPDDRSQNYGYTF
TRBV5-6,NA,TRBJ1-1,NA,TGTGCCAGCAGCTTCCTCACGGGAAACACTGAAGCTTTCTTT,CASSFLTGNTEAFF